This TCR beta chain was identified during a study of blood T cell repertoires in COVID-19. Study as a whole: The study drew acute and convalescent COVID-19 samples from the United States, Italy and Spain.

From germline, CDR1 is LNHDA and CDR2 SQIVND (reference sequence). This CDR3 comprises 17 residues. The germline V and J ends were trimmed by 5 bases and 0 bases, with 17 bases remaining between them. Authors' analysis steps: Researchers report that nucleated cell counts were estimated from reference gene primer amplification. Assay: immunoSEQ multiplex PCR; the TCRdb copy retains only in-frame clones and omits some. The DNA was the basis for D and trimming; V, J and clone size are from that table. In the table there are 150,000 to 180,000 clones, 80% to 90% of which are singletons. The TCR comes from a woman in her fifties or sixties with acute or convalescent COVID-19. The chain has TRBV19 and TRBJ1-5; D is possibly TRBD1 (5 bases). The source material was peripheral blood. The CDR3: CASSPVAGFYSNQPQHF. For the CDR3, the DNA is TGTGCCAGTAGTCCAGTCGCAGGGTTCTATAGCAATCAGCCCCAGCATTTT.